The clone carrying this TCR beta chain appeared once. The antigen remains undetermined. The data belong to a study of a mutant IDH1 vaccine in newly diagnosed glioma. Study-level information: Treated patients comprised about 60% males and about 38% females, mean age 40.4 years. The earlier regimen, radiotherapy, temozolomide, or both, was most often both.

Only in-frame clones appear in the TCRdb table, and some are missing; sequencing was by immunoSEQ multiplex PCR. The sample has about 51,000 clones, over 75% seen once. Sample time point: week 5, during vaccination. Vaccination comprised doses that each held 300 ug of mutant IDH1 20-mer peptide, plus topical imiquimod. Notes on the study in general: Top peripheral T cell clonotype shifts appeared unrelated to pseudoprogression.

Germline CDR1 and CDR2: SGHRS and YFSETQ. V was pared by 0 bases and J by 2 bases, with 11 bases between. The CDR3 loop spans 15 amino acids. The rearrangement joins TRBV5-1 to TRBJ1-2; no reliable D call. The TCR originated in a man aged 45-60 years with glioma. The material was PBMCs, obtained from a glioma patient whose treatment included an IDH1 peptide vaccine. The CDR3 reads CASSLDGVGNYGYTF. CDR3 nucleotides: TGCGCCAGCAGCTTGGACGGGGTAGGGAACTATGGCTACACCTTC. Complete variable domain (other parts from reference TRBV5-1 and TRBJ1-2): KAGVTQTPRYLIKTRGQQVTLSCSPISGHRSVSWYQQTPGQGLQFLFEYFSETQRNKGNFPGRFSGRQFSNSRSEMNVSTLELGDSALYLCASSLDGVGNYGYTFGSGTRLTVV.